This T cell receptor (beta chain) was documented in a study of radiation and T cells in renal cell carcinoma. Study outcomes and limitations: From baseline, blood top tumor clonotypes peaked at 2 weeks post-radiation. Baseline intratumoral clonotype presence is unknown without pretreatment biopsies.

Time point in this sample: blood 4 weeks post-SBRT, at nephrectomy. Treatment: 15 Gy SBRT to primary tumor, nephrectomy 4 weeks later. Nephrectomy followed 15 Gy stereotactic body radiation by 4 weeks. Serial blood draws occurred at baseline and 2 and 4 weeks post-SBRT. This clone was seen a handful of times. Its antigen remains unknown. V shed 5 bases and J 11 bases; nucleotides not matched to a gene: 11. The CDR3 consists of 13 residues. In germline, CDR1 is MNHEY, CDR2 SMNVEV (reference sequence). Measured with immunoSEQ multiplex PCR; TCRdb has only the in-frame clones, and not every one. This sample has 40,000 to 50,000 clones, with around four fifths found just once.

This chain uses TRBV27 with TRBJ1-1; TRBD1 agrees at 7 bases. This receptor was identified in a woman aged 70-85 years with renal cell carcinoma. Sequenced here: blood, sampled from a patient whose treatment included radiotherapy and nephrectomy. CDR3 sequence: CASSATGEGAAFF. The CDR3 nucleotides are TGTGCCAGCAGTGCCACAGGGGAGGGTGCGGCTTTCTTT.